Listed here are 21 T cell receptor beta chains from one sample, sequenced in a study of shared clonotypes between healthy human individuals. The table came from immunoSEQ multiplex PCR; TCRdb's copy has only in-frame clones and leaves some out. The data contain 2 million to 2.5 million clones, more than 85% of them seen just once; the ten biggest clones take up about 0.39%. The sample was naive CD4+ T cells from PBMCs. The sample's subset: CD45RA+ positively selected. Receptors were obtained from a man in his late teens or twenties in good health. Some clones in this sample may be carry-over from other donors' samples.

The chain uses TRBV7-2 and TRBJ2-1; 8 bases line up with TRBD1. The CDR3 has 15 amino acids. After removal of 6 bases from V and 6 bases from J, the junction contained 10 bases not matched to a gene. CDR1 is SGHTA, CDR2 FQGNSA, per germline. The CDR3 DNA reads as TGTGCCAGCAGACGCGACAGGGGACTCGGCAATGAGCAGTTCTTC. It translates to CASRRDRGLGNEQFF.

CDR3: CASTRTGASLNSNQPQHF. In DNA form, the CDR3 reads TGTGCCAGTACTCGGACAGGGGCATCCCTTAACAGCAATCAGCCCCAGCATTTT. The chain is built from TRBV19 and TRBJ1-5, with 9 bases fitting TRBD1. Per the germline V gene, CDR1 is LNHDA and CDR2 is SQIVND (reference sequence). This CDR3 comprises 18 residues. V lost 7 bases to trimming and J lost 1 base; unmatched junction nucleotides: 14.

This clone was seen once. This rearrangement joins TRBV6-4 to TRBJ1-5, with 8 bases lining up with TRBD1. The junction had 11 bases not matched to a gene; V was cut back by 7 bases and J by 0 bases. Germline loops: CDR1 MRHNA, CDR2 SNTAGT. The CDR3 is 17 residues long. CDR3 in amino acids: CASTPLWDRLSNQPQHF. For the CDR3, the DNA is TGTGCCAGCACCCCCTTGTGGGACAGGCTTAGCAATCAGCCCCAGCATTTT.

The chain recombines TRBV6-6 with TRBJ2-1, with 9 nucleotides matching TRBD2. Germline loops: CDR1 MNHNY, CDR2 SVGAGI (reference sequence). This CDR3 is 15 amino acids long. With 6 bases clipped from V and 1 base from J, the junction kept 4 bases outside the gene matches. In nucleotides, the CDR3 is TGTGCCAGCAGCCGGACTAGCGCATCCTACAATGAGCAGTTCTTC. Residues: CASSRTSASYNEQFF.

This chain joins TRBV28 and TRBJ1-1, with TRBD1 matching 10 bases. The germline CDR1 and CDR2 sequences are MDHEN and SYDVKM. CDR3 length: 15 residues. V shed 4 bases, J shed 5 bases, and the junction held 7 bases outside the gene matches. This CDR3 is CASSSSGTGDTEAFF. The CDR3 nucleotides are TGTGCCAGCAGTTCGTCCGGGACAGGGGATACTGAAGCTTTCTTT.

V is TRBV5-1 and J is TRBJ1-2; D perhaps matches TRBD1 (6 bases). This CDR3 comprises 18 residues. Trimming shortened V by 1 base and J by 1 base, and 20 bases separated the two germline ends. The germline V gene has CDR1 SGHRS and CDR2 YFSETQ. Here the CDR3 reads CASSLITGTSQLNYGYTF. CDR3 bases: TGCGCCAGCAGCTTGATTACAGGGACGTCTCAACTTAACTATGGCTACACCTTC.

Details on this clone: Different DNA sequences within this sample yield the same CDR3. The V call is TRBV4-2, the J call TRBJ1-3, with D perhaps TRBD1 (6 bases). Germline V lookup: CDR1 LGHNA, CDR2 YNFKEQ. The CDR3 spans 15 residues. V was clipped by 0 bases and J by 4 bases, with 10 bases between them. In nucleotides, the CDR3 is TGTGCCAGCAGCCAAGACAGGGGAGCAGGAAACACCATATATTTT. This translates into CASSQDRGAGNTIYF.

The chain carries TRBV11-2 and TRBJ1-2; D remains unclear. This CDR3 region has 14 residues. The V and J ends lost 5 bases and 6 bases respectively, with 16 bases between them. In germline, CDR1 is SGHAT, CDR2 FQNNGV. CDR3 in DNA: TGTGCCAGCAGCCCCCTCTCGTCCGGAGATGGCTACACCTTC. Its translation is CASSPLSSGDGYTF.

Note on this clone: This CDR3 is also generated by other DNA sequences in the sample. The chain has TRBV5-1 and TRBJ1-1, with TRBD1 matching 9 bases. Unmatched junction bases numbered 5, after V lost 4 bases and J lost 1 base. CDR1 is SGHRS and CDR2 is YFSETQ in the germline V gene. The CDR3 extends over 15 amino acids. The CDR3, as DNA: TGCGCCAGCAGCCCCACGGGACAGGGGAACACTGAAGCTTTCTTT. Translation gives CASSPTGQGNTEAFF.

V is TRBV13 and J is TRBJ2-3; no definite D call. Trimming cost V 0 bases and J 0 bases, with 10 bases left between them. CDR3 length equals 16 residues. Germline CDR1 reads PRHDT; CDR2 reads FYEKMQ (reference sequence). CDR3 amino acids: CASSLGWCWSTDTQYF. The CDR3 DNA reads TGTGCCAGCAGCTTAGGATGGTGTTGGAGCACAGATACGCAGTATTTT.

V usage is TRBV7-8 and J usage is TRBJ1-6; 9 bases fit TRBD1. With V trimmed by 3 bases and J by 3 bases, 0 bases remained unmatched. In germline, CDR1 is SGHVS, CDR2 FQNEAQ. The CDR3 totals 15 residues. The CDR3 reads CASSLGQGYNSPLHF. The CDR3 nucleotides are TGTGCCAGCAGCTTGGGACAGGGCTATAATTCACCCCTCCACTTT.

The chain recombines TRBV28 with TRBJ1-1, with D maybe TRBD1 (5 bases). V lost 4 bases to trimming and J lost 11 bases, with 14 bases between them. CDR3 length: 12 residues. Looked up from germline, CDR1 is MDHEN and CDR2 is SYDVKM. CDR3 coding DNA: TGTGCCAGCAGTTGGGGACCCGACTCCGCTTTCTTT. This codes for CASSWGPDSAFF.

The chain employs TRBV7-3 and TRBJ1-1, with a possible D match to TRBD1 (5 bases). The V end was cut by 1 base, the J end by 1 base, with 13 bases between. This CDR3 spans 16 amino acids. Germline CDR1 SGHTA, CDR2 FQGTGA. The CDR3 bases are TGTGCCAGCAGCTTAAGTACAGGCTCCAGGAACACTGAAGCTTTCTTT. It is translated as CASSLSTGSRNTEAFF.

CDR3 amino acids: CASSPTAGDYEQYF. The CDR3 region has the DNA TGTGCCAGCTCCCCTACAGCGGGGGACTACGAGCAGTACTTC. The chain uses TRBV18 and TRBJ2-7, with TRBD2 matching over 8 bases. CDR1 and CDR2 (germline): KGHSH, LQKENI. The CDR3 runs to 14 residues. The V and J ends lost 6 bases and 3 bases, in that order; junction bases with no gene match: 7.

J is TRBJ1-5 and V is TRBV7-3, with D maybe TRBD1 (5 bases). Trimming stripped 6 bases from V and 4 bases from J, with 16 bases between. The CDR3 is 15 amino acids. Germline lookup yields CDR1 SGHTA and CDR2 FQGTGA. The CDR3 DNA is TGTGCCAGCAGTCCAAGACAGCCCAGGAATCAGCCCCAGCATTTT. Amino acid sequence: CASSPRQPRNQPQHF. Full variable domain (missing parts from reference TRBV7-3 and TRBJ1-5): GAGVSQTPSNKVTEKGKYVELRCDPISGHTALYWYRQSLGQGPEFLIYFQGTGAADDSGLPNDRFFAVRPEGSVSTLKIQRTERGDSAVYLCASSPRQPRNQPQHFGDGTRLSIL.

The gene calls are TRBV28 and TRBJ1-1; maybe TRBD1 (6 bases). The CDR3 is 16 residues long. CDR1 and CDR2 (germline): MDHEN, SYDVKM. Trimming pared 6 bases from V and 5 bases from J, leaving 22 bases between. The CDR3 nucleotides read TGTGCCAGCAGCCCCGGGGGGGCAGAAGGGAGAACTGAAGCTTTCTTT. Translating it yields CASSPGGAEGRTEAFF.

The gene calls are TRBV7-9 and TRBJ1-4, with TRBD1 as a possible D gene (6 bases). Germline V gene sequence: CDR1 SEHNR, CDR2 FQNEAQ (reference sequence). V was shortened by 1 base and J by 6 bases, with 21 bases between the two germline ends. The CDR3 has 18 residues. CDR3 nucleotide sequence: TGTGCCAGCAGCTTAGAAAAGCCCGGACAGAGGGTATATGAAAAACTGTTTTTT. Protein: CASSLEKPGQRVYEKLFF.

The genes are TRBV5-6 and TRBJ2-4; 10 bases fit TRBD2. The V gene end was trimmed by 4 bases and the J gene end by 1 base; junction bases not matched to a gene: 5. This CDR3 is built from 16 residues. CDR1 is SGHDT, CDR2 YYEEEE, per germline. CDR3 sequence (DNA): TGTGCCAGCAGCCTAACTAGCGGGAAGGCCAAAAACATTCAGTACTTC. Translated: CASSLTSGKAKNIQYF.

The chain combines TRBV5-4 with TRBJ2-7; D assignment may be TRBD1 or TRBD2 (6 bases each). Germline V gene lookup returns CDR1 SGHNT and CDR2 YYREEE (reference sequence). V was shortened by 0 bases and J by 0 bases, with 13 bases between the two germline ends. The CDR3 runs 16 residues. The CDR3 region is CASSLVGGGISYEQYF. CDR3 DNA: TGTGCCAGCAGCTTGGTTGGGGGCGGGATCTCCTACGAGCAGTACTTC.

The chain's CDR3 is CASSQVGPKGTNTEAFF. The CDR3 DNA is TGTGCCAGCAGCCAGGTAGGGCCGAAGGGTACGAACACTGAAGCTTTCTTT. V is TRBV21-1 and J is TRBJ1-1. TRBV21-1 is assigned pseudogene status. This CDR3 comprises 17 residues.

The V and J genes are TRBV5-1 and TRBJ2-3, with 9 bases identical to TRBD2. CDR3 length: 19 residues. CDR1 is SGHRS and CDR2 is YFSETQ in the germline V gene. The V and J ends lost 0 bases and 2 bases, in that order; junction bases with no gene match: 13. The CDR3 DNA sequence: TGCGCCAGCAGCTTGGAACTAGCGCGTGGCGGGAGGGACACAGATACGCAGTATTTT. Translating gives CASSLELARGGRDTDTQYF.